The next 10 T cell receptor beta chains were all read from a single sample in a study of T-cell memory formation after mild COVID-19. TCRdb independently ran MiXCR on the 5' RACE reads; one entry per CDR3 protein. The data hold 140,000 to 150,000 distinct CDR3 sequences, with 6% to 7% observed a single time. Sequenced: PBMCs or a T cell subset sorted from them (not recorded which). The receptors stem from an adult woman who had mild COVID-19 (a few samples of this study predate the infection). Cell type and time point are not known.

Many counts were recorded for this clonotype. The genes are TRBV5-1 and TRBJ1-1; 9 nucleotides align to TRBD1. With V trimmed by 4 bases and J by 4 bases, 8 bases remained unmatched. This CDR3 is 15 amino acids long. Germline CDR1 reads SGHRS; CDR2 reads YFSETQ. The CDR3 protein is CASSPPGTGLTEAFF. CDR3 DNA: TGCGCCAGCAGCCCTCCCGGGACAGGGCTCACTGAAGCTTTCTTT.

The chain is built from TRBV7-2 and TRBJ2-7; 8 nucleotides agree with TRBD2. The CDR3 consists of 14 residues. CDR1 is SGHTA, CDR2 FQGNSA, per germline. V dropped 4 bases and J dropped 2; count of bases not matched to a gene: 4. The CDR3 reads CASSSSSGPYEQYF. The CDR3 region has the DNA TGTGCCAGCAGCTCCTCTAGCGGGCCCTACGAGCAGTACTTC.

This clonotype occurred a few times. The rearrangement joins TRBV20-1 to TRBJ2-3; a possible D gene is TRBD1 (6 bases). Trimming removed 3 bases at V and 3 bases at J, with 16 bases between. The CDR3 runs to 15 residues. CDR1 and CDR2 from the germline V gene are DFQATT and SNEGSKA (reference sequence). The CDR3 DNA follows: TGCAGTGCTAGGCCTAAACAGGGTTATACAGATACGCAGTATTTT. Its translation: CSARPKQGYTDTQYF.

Only a few counts were recorded for this clonotype. The rearrangement uses TRBV11-1 and TRBJ2-7; 8 bases are a match to TRBD1. V gave up 5 bases and J gave up 11 bases; unmatched junction bases: 11. The CDR3 extends over 13 amino acids. CDR1 is SGHAT, CDR2 FQDESV, per germline (reference sequence). CDR3: CASSQTGAVSKYF. Written as DNA, the CDR3 is TGTGCCAGCAGCCAGACAGGGGCCGTGAGTAAGTACTTC.

This clonotype was counted only a few times. The rearrangement uses TRBV20-1 and TRBJ2-5, with D possibly TRBD2 on 5 matching bases. This CDR3 comprises 13 residues. The ends were cut back, 6 bases at V and 5 bases at J, with 16 bases in the middle. Germline lookup yields CDR1 DFQATT and CDR2 SNEGSKA (reference sequence). CDR3 in amino acids: CSAPFPPSETQYF. CDR3 bases: TGCAGTGCCCCCTTTCCGCCTAGCGAGACCCAGTACTTC.

This clonotype has only a few counts. The V and J genes are TRBV5-1 and TRBJ1-1; D perhaps matches TRBD1 (5 bases). The CDR3 sequence is 17 residues long. Trimming took 0 bases from V and 6 from J, leaving 21 bases between them. Per the germline V gene, CDR1 is SGHRS and CDR2 is YFSETQ. CDR3 nucleotides: TGCGCCAGCAGCTTGGCCTTGACAGTTAGGGCTAACGCTGAAGCTTTCTTT. Translated: CASSLALTVRANAEAFF.

V and J are TRBV7-2 and TRBJ1-1, with D uncertain. Trimming left V 2 bases short and J 4 bases short, with 11 bases between. Germline V gives CDR1 SGHTA, CDR2 FQGNSA. CDR3 length: 14 amino acids. CDR3 sequence: CASSLRGASTEAFF. In nucleotides, the CDR3 is TGTGCCAGCAGCTTACGGGGTGCGAGCACTGAAGCTTTCTTT.

The J gene is TRBJ2-7, the V gene TRBV5-1; 12 nucleotides match TRBD1. V gave up 1 base and J gave up 5 bases; unmatched junction bases: 10. The length of the CDR3 is 17 residues. CDR1 SGHRS and CDR2 YFSETQ come from the germline V gene. In DNA form, the CDR3 reads TGCGCCAGCAGCTTGCCCTCCGGGACAGGGGGCAAGGACGAGCAGTACTTC. It encodes CASSLPSGTGGKDEQYF.

Here the CDR3 DNA reads TGTGCCAGCAGTGTACTAGCGGGGACTAGGCATGAGCAGTTCTTC. Protein product: CASSVLAGTRHEQFF. V and J are TRBV2 and TRBJ2-1, with TRBD2 matching over 10 bases. The CDR3 extends over 15 amino acids. From germline, CDR1 is SNHLY and CDR2 FYNNEI. The V gene end was trimmed by 4 bases and the J gene end by 8 bases; junction bases not matched to a gene: 8.

This clonotype was recorded a few times. The chain combines TRBV12-3 or TRBV12-4 with TRBJ1-3, with D tentatively TRBD1 (6 bases). The CDR3 runs to 14 residues. The germline V and J ends were trimmed by 3 bases and 0 bases, with 6 bases remaining between them. The CDR3 here is CASSLDSSGNTIYF. In DNA form, the CDR3 reads TGTGCCAGCAGTTTGGACAGCTCTGGAAACACCATATATTTT.